This T cell receptor beta chain was found in a study of early T cells in non-severe SARS-CoV-2 infection. Study context: Sequencing of bulk RNA from unsorted whole blood was done, without chain pairing. Study results and limitations: Anti-spike CD8 responses were favored by VDJdb matching, which missed private and CD4 specificities.

CDR1 SGHRS and CDR2 YFSETQ come from the germline V gene. Trimming removed 7 bases from V and 4 bases from J, with 18 bases in between. This CDR3 comprises 15 residues. This clonotype has at least ten counts. Its antigen remains unidentified. Individual cDNA molecules each received unique molecular identifiers attached to them. TCRdb recomputed calls from the 5' RACE reads with MiXCR, one row per CDR3 protein. The sample lists about 67,000 distinct CDR3 sequences, more than 9% occurring once. The V call is TRBV5-1, the J call TRBJ2-1; D might be TRBD2 (6 bases). This sequence was found in an adult who was a healthcare worker with PCR-confirmed SARS-CoV-2 infection or an uninfected control (not recorded which). The sample was whole blood. The CDR3 DNA is TGCGCCAGCGCTCAGGAGCTAGCGAGTTACAATGAGCAGTTCTTC. This codes for CASAQELASYNEQFF.